A single sample is the source of the 18 T cell receptor beta chains below, sequenced in a study of cytomegalovirus exposure and HLA in healthy donors. The PCR used 60 Vbeta and 13 Jbeta primers. Assay: immunoSEQ multiplex PCR; the TCRdb copy retains only in-frame clones and omits some. The sample lists 90,000 or so clones, approximately 64% occurring once. Material for sequencing was PBMCs. These receptors were obtained from a boy aged 5-17 years in good health and CMV-seropositive.

The J gene is TRBJ1-1, the V gene TRBV6-6; no definite D call. Germline CDR1 is MNHNY and CDR2 is SVGAGI (reference sequence). Deletions cut 5 bases from V and 1 base from J, with 11 bases between. The CDR3 length is 14 residues. CDR3 coding DNA: TGTGCCAGCAGTGAGAGGGCGGAGAACACTGAAGCTTTCTTT. Its protein is CASSERAENTEAFF.

In nucleotides, the CDR3 is TGTGCCAGCAGTGACGGACAGTCTGGGGCCAACGTCCTGACTTTC. This encodes CASSDGQSGANVLTF. The rearrangement uses TRBV28 and TRBJ2-6; D is possibly TRBD1 (6 bases). Germline V gene data show CDR1 as MDHEN and CDR2 as SYDVKM. Trimming removed 5 bases at V and 1 base at J, with 9 bases between. The CDR3 contains 15 residues.

Only a few counts were recorded for this clone. The chain carries TRBV6-1 and TRBJ1-5; D ambiguous. CDR3 length equals 14 residues. Germline lookup yields CDR1 MNHNS and CDR2 SASEGT. The ends were cut back, 4 bases at V and 0 bases at J, with 7 bases in the middle. CDR3 loop: CASSVWPSNQPQHF. The DNA of the CDR3 is TGTGCCAGCAGTGTGTGGCCTAGCAATCAGCCCCAGCATTTT.

V gene TRBV27 combines with J gene TRBJ1-2, with D possibly matching TRBD1 (5 bases). The CDR3 loop spans 17 amino acids. Germline CDR1 is MNHEY and CDR2 is SMNVEV (reference sequence). V was cut by 0 bases and J by 5 bases, with 19 bases left in between. CDR3 nucleotides: TGTGCCAGCAGTTTATCCGCTCGACCTGGGGCTCGATATGGCTACACCTTC. Translated: CASSLSARPGARYGYTF.

J is TRBJ1-4 and V is TRBV14; no firm D call. Germline CDR1 and CDR2: SGHDN and FVKESK. The CDR3 runs to 16 residues. The V end lost 3 bases, the J end lost 5 bases, and 16 bases lay between the germline ends. The CDR3 sequence is CASSHSWRGGNEKLFF. The CDR3 coding sequence is TGTGCCAGCAGCCATTCCTGGCGAGGAGGGAATGAAAAACTGTTTTTT. Supplemented by reference TRBV14 and TRBJ1-4, the full variable domain reads EAGVTQFPSHSVIEKGQTVTLRCDPISGHDNLYWYRRVMGKEIKFLLHFVKESKQDESGMPNNRFLAERTGGTYSTLKVQPAELEDSGVYFCASSHSWRGGNEKLFFGSGTQLSVL.

The genes are TRBV6-6 and TRBJ1-5, with no clear D. Germline CDR1 reads MNHNY; CDR2 reads SVGAGI (reference sequence). V gave up 8 bases and J gave up 2 bases, with 10 bases separating them. The CDR3 consists of 13 residues. The CDR3 nucleotides read TGTGCCAGCTTAGGAGGTGGCAATCAGCCCCAGCATTTT. Its protein is CASLGGGNQPQHF.

V usage is TRBV4-1 and J usage is TRBJ2-7; D is ambiguous. The germline V gene has CDR1 MGHRA and CDR2 YSYEKL. With 4 bases removed from V and 6 bases from J, the gap between germline ends came to 13 bases. The CDR3 runs 13 residues. Here the CDR3 reads CASSLTIAGEQYF. CDR3 bases: TGCGCCAGCAGCCTAACCATCGCCGGCGAGCAGTACTTC.

The chain uses TRBV2 and TRBJ2-1; 9 nucleotides line up with TRBD1. The germline V gene encodes CDR1 SNHLY and CDR2 FYNNEI. After removal of 2 bases from V and 7 bases from J, the junction contained 9 bases not matched to a gene. The CDR3 is made up of 16 amino acids. This chain's CDR3 is CASSESEGQGVNEQFF. CDR3 DNA sequence: TGTGCCAGCAGTGAATCGGAGGGACAGGGCGTTAATGAGCAGTTCTTC.

This clone was picked up a small number of times. The rearrangement links TRBV5-1 to TRBJ2-1; no reliable D call. The V end was cut by 2 bases, the J end by 8 bases, with 11 bases between. The CDR3 has 13 residues. Germline CDR1 SGHRS, CDR2 YFSETQ. Written as DNA, the CDR3 is TGCGCCAGCAGCTTTGCACCACTGTATGAGCAGTTCTTC. Translated: CASSFAPLYEQFF. Filled out from reference TRBV5-1 and TRBJ2-1, the complete variable domain reads KAGVTQTPRYLIKTRGQQVTLSCSPISGHRSVSWYQQTPGQGLQFLFEYFSETQRNKGNFPGRFSGRQFSNSRSEMNVSTLELGDSALYLCASSFAPLYEQFFGPGTRLTVL.

This clone was seen only a few times. This chain links TRBV7-9 with TRBJ2-2; 8 bases line up with TRBD2. CDR3 size: 17 residues. CDR1 and CDR2 from the germline V gene are SEHNR and FQNEAQ (reference sequence). V was pared by 5 bases and J by 4 bases, with 12 bases of the junction left unmatched. The CDR3 bases are TGTGCCAGCAGCCCCATACTAGCGGCCTCGGTCACCGGGGAGCTGTTTTTT. This gives the protein CASSPILAASVTGELFF.

The rearrangement joins TRBV6-5 to TRBJ1-1; D uncertain. Trimming removed 5 bases at V and 1 base at J, with 14 bases between. This CDR3 has 15 amino acids. Germline values: CDR1 MNHEY, CDR2 SVGAGI. CDR3 sequence reads: CASSAAGSGNTEAFF. CDR3 nucleotides: TGTGCCAGCAGTGCTGCGGGAAGCGGGAACACTGAAGCTTTCTTT.

The chain is built from TRBV10-3 and TRBJ2-2; 10 bases match TRBD2. J gave up 1 base and V 4 bases, and 0 bases lay outside the gene matches. Germline lookup yields CDR1 ENHRY and CDR2 SYGVKD. The CDR3 spans 15 residues. The CDR3 bases are TGTGCCATCAGTGGGACTAGCGGGAACACCGGGGAGCTGTTTTTT. Translated: CAISGTSGNTGELFF.

This chain joins TRBV4-1 and TRBJ2-7; 9 nucleotides line up with TRBD1. V dropped 4 bases and J dropped 2; count of bases not matched to a gene: 6. CDR1 MGHRA and CDR2 YSYEKL come from the germline V gene. This CDR3 has 15 residues. The CDR3 DNA reads TGCGCCAGCAGCCCTAGGACAGGGGCTACCTACGAGCAGTACTTC. Protein product: CASSPRTGATYEQYF.

The chain combines TRBV6-1 with TRBJ1-5; 9 nucleotides match TRBD1. Germline lookup yields CDR1 MNHNS and CDR2 SASEGT. V lost 6 bases and J lost 2; bases outside the gene matches: 5. CDR3 size: 15 residues. CDR3 coding DNA: TGTGCCAGCAGGGGAGGACAGGGGCGCAATCAGCCCCAGCATTTT. Its protein product is CASRGGQGRNQPQHF.

The CDR3 sequence: CASSHPGQRTDTQYF. The CDR3 DNA reads TGTGCCAGCAGTCATCCGGGACAGAGGACAGATACGCAGTATTTT. The rearrangement uses TRBV2 and TRBJ2-3, with 7 bases aligning to TRBD1. Germline V gene sequence: CDR1 SNHLY, CDR2 FYNNEI. CDR3 length equals 15 residues. Unmatched junction bases numbered 8, after V lost 5 bases and J lost 3 bases.

The CDR3 sequence is CASSQPAGGLDEQFF. The CDR3 bases are TGCGCCAGCAGCCAACCAGCGGGAGGTTTGGATGAGCAGTTCTTC. The chain joins TRBV4-3 to TRBJ2-1, with TRBD2 matching over 9 bases. J was trimmed by 8 bases and V by 2 bases; bases with no gene match: 7. The germline gives CDR1 LGHNA, CDR2 YSLEER. The CDR3 is 15 residues long.

This clone came up a few times. The V and J genes are TRBV7-6 and TRBJ2-1, with D tentatively TRBD1 (5 bases). Germline V gene data show CDR1 as SGHVS and CDR2 as FNYEAQ. Trimming pared 9 bases from V and 5 bases from J, leaving 8 bases between. This CDR3 region has 11 residues. In DNA, the CDR3 is TGTGCCAGTTCGACAGACAATGAGCAGTTCTTC. This codes for CASSTDNEQFF.

The chain carries TRBV9 and TRBJ1-1; the match to TRBD1 covers 8 bases. Germline values: CDR1 SGDLS, CDR2 YYNGEE. There are 14 residues in the CDR3. The junction had 4 bases not matched to a gene; V was cut back by 0 bases and J by 6 bases. The CDR3 DNA reads as TGTGCCAGCAGCGTAGGATCAGGGGGCGCTGAAGCTTTCTTT. It yields the protein CASSVGSGGAEAFF.